This is a list of T cell receptor beta chains from one sample in a study of OX40 agonist ivuxolimab in advanced cancers. Clones were read by immunoSEQ multiplex PCR, and TCRdb kept only the in-frame ones, dropping some. The data hold just over 90,000 clones, with under 95% observed a single time. This specimen consisted of CD4+ or CD8+ T cells sorted from blood, obtained in a trial of the OX40 agonist ivuxolimab. These receptors were taken from an adult with an advanced solid tumor such as melanoma, head and neck, liver or kidney cancer. Each CDR3 is given with its conserved first and last residue. The D gene is left open where the match is weak. Rows may omit the clone size; those that give it use once, few, many or a size class.

CDR3nt: TGTGCCAGCAGCGTAGAAGGGACAGGCCATGGCTACACCTTC
CDR3aa: CASSVEGTGHGYTF
abundance: NA
j_gene: TRBJ1-2
d_gene: TRBD1
v_gene: TRBV9
len: 14

CDR3nt: TGCGCCAGCAGCCAAGATCGGATCGGGGAAAAACTGTTTTTT
CDR3aa: CASSQDRIGEKLFF
abundance: few
j_gene: TRBJ1-4
d_gene: NA
v_gene: TRBV4-1
len: 14

CDR3nt: TGCGCCAGCAGCGAGCCTAGCGGCCCCCCAGGCGAGCAGTACTTC
CDR3aa: CASSEPSGPPGEQYF
abundance: NA
j_gene: TRBJ2-7
d_gene: TRBD2
v_gene: TRBV5-1
len: 15

CDR3nt: TGTGCCAGTAGTAGCGGGACGGCCCACAATCAGCCCCAGCATTTT
CDR3aa: CASSSGTAHNQPQHF
abundance: NA
j_gene: TRBJ1-5
d_gene: NA
v_gene: TRBV19
len: 15

CDR3nt: TGTGCCAGCAGCGTAGGAAGTGGCTTCTCCTACGAGCAGTACTTC
CDR3aa: CASSVGSGFSYEQYF
abundance: NA
j_gene: TRBJ2-7
d_gene: NA
v_gene: TRBV9
len: 15

CDR3nt: TGTGCCAGCCGGGCTGACCCCATAAACACTGAAGCTTTCTTT
CDR3aa: CASRADPINTEAFF
abundance: few
j_gene: TRBJ1-1
d_gene: NA
v_gene: TRBV27
len: 14

CDR3nt: TGTGCCAGTAGTATAACTCCGGACCTTAATGAGCAGTTCTTC
CDR3aa: CASSITPDLNEQFF
abundance: NA
j_gene: TRBJ2-1
d_gene: NA
v_gene: TRBV19
len: 14

CDR3nt: TGTGCCTCCCTACGAACGGGGCACACTGAAGCTTTCTTT
CDR3aa: CASLRTGHTEAFF
abundance: NA
j_gene: TRBJ1-1
d_gene: NA
v_gene: TRBV27
len: 13

CDR3nt: TGTGCCAGCAGTTACTCGAGCTCACCCCTCCACTTT
CDR3aa: CASSYSSSPLHF
abundance: NA
j_gene: TRBJ1-6
d_gene: NA
v_gene: TRBV6-6
len: 12

CDR3nt: TGTGCCAGCAGCTTATCAGGGGGGGGTTATAATTCACCCCTCCACTTT
CDR3aa: CASSLSGGGYNSPLHF
abundance: NA
j_gene: TRBJ1-6
d_gene: TRBD1
v_gene: TRBV5-4
len: 16

CDR3nt: TGTGCCAGCAGATCCCAGGGGGCAGAGATGGGCGAGCAGTACTTC
CDR3aa: CASRSQGAEMGEQYF
abundance: NA
j_gene: TRBJ2-7
d_gene: TRBD1
v_gene: TRBV6-5
len: 15

CDR3nt: TGTGCCAGCAGTGATCGGCAGGGGTGGAATGAAGCTTTCTTT
CDR3aa: CASSDRQGWNEAFF
abundance: NA
j_gene: TRBJ1-1
d_gene: NA
v_gene: TRBV2
len: 14

CDR3nt: TGTGCCAGCAGCGGGAGCGGGAGGTCTACAGATACGCAGTATTTT
CDR3aa: CASSGSGRSTDTQYF
abundance: NA
j_gene: TRBJ2-3
d_gene: TRBD2
v_gene: TRBV6-5
len: 15

CDR3nt: TGTGCCAGCAGTATAGCGGGGGGTACCTACAATGAGCAGTTCTTC
CDR3aa: CASSIAGGTYNEQFF
abundance: NA
j_gene: TRBJ2-1
d_gene: TRBD2
v_gene: TRBV2
len: 15

CDR3nt: TGCGCCAGCAGCCCCGGACAGGGTTTGGATGAGCAGTTCTTC
CDR3aa: CASSPGQGLDEQFF
abundance: NA
j_gene: TRBJ2-1
d_gene: TRBD1
v_gene: TRBV4-1
len: 14

CDR3nt: TGTGCCAGCAGCTCGACCTGGACAGGGGGCAGCGGGGAGCTGTTTTTT
CDR3aa: CASSSTWTGGSGELFF
abundance: NA
j_gene: TRBJ2-2
d_gene: TRBD1
v_gene: TRBV7-9
len: 16

CDR3nt: TGCGCCAGCAGCTTGGAGGCGGGGGGTCCCGATGAGCAGTTCTTC
CDR3aa: CASSLEAGGPDEQFF
abundance: NA
j_gene: TRBJ2-1
d_gene: TRBD2
v_gene: TRBV5-1
len: 15